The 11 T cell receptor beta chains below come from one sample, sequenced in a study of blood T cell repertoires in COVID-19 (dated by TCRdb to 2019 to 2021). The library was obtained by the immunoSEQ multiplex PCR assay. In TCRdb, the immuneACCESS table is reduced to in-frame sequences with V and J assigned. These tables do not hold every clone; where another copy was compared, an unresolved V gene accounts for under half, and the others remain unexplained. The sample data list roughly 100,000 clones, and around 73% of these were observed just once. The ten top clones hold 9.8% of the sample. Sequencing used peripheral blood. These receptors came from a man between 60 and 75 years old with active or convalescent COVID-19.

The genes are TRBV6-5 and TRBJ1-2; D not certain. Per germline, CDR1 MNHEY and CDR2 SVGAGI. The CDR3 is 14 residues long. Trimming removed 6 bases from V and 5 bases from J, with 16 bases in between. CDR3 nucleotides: TGTGCCAGCAGCGCAGTGTCGGCGGGATATGGCTACACCTTC. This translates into CASSAVSAGYGYTF.

The CDR3 sequence is CSVEYGGVFGNTIYF. The CDR3 DNA is TGCAGCGTTGAATACGGCGGTGTGTTTGGAAACACCATATATTTT. The V call is TRBV29-1, the J call TRBJ1-3; no firm D call. The CDR3 loop spans 15 amino acids. Germline loops: CDR1 SQVTM, CDR2 ANQGSEA. V dropped 2 bases and J dropped 3 bases, with 14 bases sitting between them.

The CDR3 here is CASSLGQGNEQFF. For the CDR3, the DNA is TGTGCCAGCAGCTTAGGGCAGGGGAATGAGCAGTTCTTC. This rearrangement joins TRBV11-2 to TRBJ2-1; a possible D gene is TRBD1 (6 bases). CDR1 SGHAT and CDR2 FQNNGV come from the germline V gene. The ends were cut back, 1 base at V and 7 bases at J, with 8 bases in the middle. This CDR3 contains 13 residues.

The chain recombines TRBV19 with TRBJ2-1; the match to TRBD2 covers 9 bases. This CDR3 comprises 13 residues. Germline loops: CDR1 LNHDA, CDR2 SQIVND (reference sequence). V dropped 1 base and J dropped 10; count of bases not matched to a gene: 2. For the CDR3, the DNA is TGTGCCAGTAGTATAGTTCTAGCGGGGGAGCAGTTCTTC. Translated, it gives CASSIVLAGEQFF. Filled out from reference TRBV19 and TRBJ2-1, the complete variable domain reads DGGITQSPKYLFRKEGQNVTLSCEQNLNHDAMYWYRQDPGQGLRLIYYSQIVNDFQKGDIAEGYSVSREKKESFPLTVTSAQKNPTAFYLCASSIVLAGEQFFGPGTRLTVL.

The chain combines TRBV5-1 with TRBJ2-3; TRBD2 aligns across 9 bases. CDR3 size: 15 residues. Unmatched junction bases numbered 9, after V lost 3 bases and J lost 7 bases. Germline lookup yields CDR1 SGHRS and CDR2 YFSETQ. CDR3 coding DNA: TGCGCCAGCAGCTCGCCTAGCGGGATGAGGAATACGCAGTATTTT. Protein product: CASSSPSGMRNTQYF.

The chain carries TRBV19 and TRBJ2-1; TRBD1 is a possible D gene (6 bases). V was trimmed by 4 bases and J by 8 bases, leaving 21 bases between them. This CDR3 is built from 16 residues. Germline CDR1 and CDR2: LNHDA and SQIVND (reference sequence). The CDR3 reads CASSTRQAQNVYEQFF. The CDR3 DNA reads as TGTGCCAGTAGTACGCGACAGGCCCAGAATGTGTATGAGCAGTTCTTC. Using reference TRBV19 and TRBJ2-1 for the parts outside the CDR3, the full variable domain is DGGITQSPKYLFRKEGQNVTLSCEQNLNHDAMYWYRQDPGQGLRLIYYSQIVNDFQKGDIAEGYSVSREKKESFPLTVTSAQKNPTAFYLCASSTRQAQNVYEQFFGPGTRLTVL.

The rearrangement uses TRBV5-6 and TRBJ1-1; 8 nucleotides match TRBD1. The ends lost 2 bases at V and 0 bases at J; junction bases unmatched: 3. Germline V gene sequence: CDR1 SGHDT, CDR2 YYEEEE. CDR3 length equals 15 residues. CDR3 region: CASSFRTGMNTEAFF. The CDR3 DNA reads TGTGCCAGCAGCTTCCGGACAGGGATGAACACTGAAGCTTTCTTT.

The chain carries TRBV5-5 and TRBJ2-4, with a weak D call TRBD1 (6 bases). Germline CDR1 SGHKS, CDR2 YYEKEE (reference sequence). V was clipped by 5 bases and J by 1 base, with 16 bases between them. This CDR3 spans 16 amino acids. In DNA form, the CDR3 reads TGTGCCAGCAGTCTGCTTGGGGGCGCCGCCAAAAACATTCAGTACTTC. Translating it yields CASSLLGGAAKNIQYF.

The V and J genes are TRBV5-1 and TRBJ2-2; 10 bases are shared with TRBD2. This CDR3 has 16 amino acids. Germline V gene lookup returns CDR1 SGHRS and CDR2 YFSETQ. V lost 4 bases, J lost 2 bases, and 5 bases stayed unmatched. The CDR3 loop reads CASSRGTSDNTGELFF. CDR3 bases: TGCGCCAGCAGCCGAGGGACTAGCGATAACACCGGGGAGCTGTTTTTT.

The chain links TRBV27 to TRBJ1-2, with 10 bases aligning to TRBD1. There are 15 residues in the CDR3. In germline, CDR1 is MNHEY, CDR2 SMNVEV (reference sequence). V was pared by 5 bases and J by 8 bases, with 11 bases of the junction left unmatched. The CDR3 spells CASSPSDRGRRGYTF. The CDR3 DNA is TGTGCCAGCAGTCCGTCCGACAGGGGGCGGCGAGGCTACACCTTC.

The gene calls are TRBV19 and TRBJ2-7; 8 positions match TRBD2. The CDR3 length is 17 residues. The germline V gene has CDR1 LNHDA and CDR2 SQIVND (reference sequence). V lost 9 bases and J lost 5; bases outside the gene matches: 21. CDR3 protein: CARVYSSPGGGRDEQYV. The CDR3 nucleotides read TGTGCCAGAGTATATTCCTCTCCGGGGGGGGGCAGGGACGAGCAGTACGTC.